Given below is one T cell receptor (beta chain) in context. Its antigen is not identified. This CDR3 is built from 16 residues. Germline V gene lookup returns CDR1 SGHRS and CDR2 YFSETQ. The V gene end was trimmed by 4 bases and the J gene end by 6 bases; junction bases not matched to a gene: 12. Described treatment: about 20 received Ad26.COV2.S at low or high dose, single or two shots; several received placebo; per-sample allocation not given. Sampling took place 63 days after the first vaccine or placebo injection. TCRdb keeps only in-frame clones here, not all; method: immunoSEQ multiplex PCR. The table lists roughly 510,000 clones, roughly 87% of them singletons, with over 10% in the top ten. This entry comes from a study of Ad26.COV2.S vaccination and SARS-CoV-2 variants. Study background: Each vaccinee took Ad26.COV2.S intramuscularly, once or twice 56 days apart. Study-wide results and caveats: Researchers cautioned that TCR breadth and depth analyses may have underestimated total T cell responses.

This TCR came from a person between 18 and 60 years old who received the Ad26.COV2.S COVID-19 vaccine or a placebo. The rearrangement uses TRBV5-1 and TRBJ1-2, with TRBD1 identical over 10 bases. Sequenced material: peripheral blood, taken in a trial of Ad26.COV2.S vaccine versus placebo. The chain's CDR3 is CASSPTPGQGLDGYTF. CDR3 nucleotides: TGCGCCAGCAGCCCTACCCCGGGACAGGGGCTGGATGGCTACACCTTC.